The 12 T cell receptor beta chains below all came from one sample that was sequenced in a study of blood T cell repertoires in COVID-19. Measured with immunoSEQ multiplex PCR; TCRdb has only the in-frame clones, and not every one. The sample has under 150,000 clones; about four fifths are singletons. Sequencing input: peripheral blood. These receptors came from a man aged 35-49 years with active or convalescent COVID-19.

A word on this clone: A much larger clone lies one base from this, so it may be a read error. V usage is TRBV25-1 and J usage is TRBJ1-5; TRBD1 matches at 7 bases. The germline CDR1 and CDR2 sequences are MGHDK and SYGVNS. J gave up 1 base and V 4 bases, and 1 base lay outside the gene matches. This CDR3 comprises 14 residues. CDR3 nucleotides: TGTGCCAGCAGTGCGACAGGGAGCAATCAGCCCCAGCATTTT. It encodes CASSATGSNQPQHF.

CDR3 in amino acids: CASSLEVTTAYGYTF. The CDR3 DNA sequence: TGTGCCAGCAGCTTAGAGGTTACGACAGCCTATGGCTACACCTTC. This sequence joins TRBV11-2 and TRBJ1-2, with D perhaps matching TRBD1 (5 bases). V gave up 0 bases and J gave up 4 bases, with 12 bases separating them. From germline, CDR1 is SGHAT and CDR2 FQNNGV. This CDR3 comprises 15 residues.

The rearrangement links TRBV5-5 to TRBJ2-2; no firm D call. CDR3 length: 14 amino acids. V shed 2 bases and J shed 0 bases, with 5 bases lying between them. Germline V CDR1 and CDR2: SGHKS, YYEKEE (reference sequence). CDR3 nucleotides: TGTGCCAGCAGCTTTGCAGCGAACACCGGGGAGCTGTTTTTT. Protein product: CASSFAANTGELFF.

The chain is built from TRBV6-5 and TRBJ1-3; D is perhaps TRBD1 (5 bases). V lost 0 bases, J lost 3 bases, and 12 bases lay in between. This CDR3 is 16 amino acids long. Germline CDR1 and CDR2: MNHEY and SVGAGI. CDR3 nucleotides: TGTGCCAGCAGTTACTCGGGGGGACCCCTTGGAAACACCATATATTTT. Translation: CASSYSGGPLGNTIYF.

This chain links TRBV21-1 with TRBJ1-5; the D call in the table, TRBD1, was not verified against the DNA. TRBV21-1 is a documented pseudogene. The CDR3 loop spans 16 amino acids. The DNA of the CDR3 is TGTGCCAGCAGCAAAGTTTCTGGGGCCAATAATCAGCCCCAGCATTTT. Protein product: CASSKVSGANNQPQHF.

The sample holds one count of this clone. V gene TRBV14 combines with J gene TRBJ2-1, with 10 bases identical to TRBD2. V gave up 2 bases and J gave up 4 bases; unmatched junction bases: 5. CDR3 length: 16 amino acids. Per germline, CDR1 SGHDN and CDR2 FVKESK. The CDR3 DNA reads TGTGCCAGCAGCCAAAAGGCTAGCGGGGGTTACAATGAGCAGTTCTTC. As protein: CASSQKASGGYNEQFF. Looking up the rest from reference TRBV14 and TRBJ2-1 gives the full variable domain: EAGVTQFPSHSVIEKGQTVTLRCDPISGHDNLYWYRRVMGKEIKFLLHFVKESKQDESGMPNNRFLAERTGGTYSTLKVQPAELEDSGVYFCASSQKASGGYNEQFFGPGTRLTVL.

This clone was picked up many times. This chain connects TRBV19 to TRBJ1-2; D possibly corresponds to TRBD1 (5 bases). V gave up 8 bases and J gave up 4 bases, with 17 bases separating them. CDR1 is LNHDA, CDR2 SQIVND, per germline (reference sequence). There are 14 residues in the CDR3. CDR3 sequence (DNA): TGTGCCAGTCTGAGGCAGGGAAGTGTCTATGGCTACACCTTC. It yields the protein CASLRQGSVYGYTF.

The CDR3 sequence is CASSGGAGSYNEQFF. The CDR3 DNA reads TGTGCCAGCAGCGGGGGGGCGGGCTCCTACAATGAGCAGTTCTTC. This chain uses TRBV3-1 (or the pseudogene TRBV3-2) with TRBJ2-1; D is perhaps TRBD2 (7 bases). The V gene's germline CDR1 is LGHDT and CDR2 YNNKEL (reference sequence). The V gene lost 5 bases and the J gene lost 0 bases, with 11 bases spanning the gap. This CDR3 has 15 residues.

Only a few counts were recorded for this clone. The chain combines TRBV6-5 with TRBJ1-1; 8 bases are shared with TRBD1. Germline assignment: CDR1 MNHEY and CDR2 SVGAGI. Trimming cost V 2 bases and J 8 bases; bases outside gene matches: 4. CDR3 length equals 13 residues. CDR3 protein: CASSYVGTGEAFF. The CDR3 DNA reads TGTGCCAGCAGTTACGTAGGGACAGGAGAAGCTTTCTTT.

This clone was counted once. The chain uses TRBV6-2 or TRBV6-3 and TRBJ2-5; 8 nucleotides match TRBD1. The V gene's germline CDR1 is MNHEY and CDR2 SVGEGT. V lost 3 bases to trimming and J lost 4 bases; unmatched junction nucleotides: 10. The CDR3 totals 16 residues. Written as DNA, the CDR3 is TGTGCCAGCAGTTATCAGGACAGGGCAGTCGGAGAGACCCAGTACTTC. It specifies CASSYQDRAVGETQYF.

The V gene is TRBV27, the J gene TRBJ1-3; a weak D match, TRBD1 (6 bases). V shed 5 bases and J shed 0 bases, with 14 bases lying between them. The CDR3 totals 16 residues. CDR1 is MNHEY and CDR2 is SMNVEV in the germline V gene (reference sequence). CDR3: CASSPRGASSGNTIYF. DNA of the CDR3: TGTGCCAGCAGTCCCCGGGGGGCCTCCTCTGGAAACACCATATATTTT.

Concerning this clone: The identical CDR3 is also encoded by other nucleotide sequences in the sample. The V gene is TRBV7-9, the J gene TRBJ1-5, with D perhaps matching TRBD1 (5 bases). Germline V gene sequence: CDR1 SEHNR, CDR2 FQNEAQ (reference sequence). The CDR3 is 14 residues long. V lost 5 bases to trimming and J lost 4 bases, with 12 bases between them. For the CDR3, the DNA is TGTGCCAGCAGCCGAGACAGCTCAAATCAGCCCCAGCATTTT. Amino acids: CASSRDSSNQPQHF.